These 20 T cell receptor beta chains were sequenced from one sample in a study of beta chain features in type 1 diabetes. Isolated RNA was reverse transcribed in full, so expressed TCRB transcripts were sequenced. Produced via immunoSEQ multiplex PCR; TCRdb's table is partial and in-frame only. The table includes some 300,000 clones, about 7.8% detected once. What was sequenced was central memory CD4+ T cells from blood. The receptors derive from a woman between 18 and 29 years old in good health.

This clone showed up just a few times. The chain uses TRBV14 and TRBJ1-6; D not certain. The CDR3 is 16 amino acids. Germline V gene lookup returns CDR1 SGHDN and CDR2 FVKESK. The V and J ends lost 1 base and 9 bases respectively, with 16 bases between them. The DNA for the CDR3 is TGTGCCAGCAGCCAAGGCACTGGCAGCGGAGGTTCACCCCTCCACTTT. Protein product: CASSQGTGSGGSPLHF. The entire variable domain, with the rest obtained from reference TRBV14 and TRBJ1-6, is as follows: EAGVTQFPSHSVIEKGQTVTLRCDPISGHDNLYWYRRVMGKEIKFLLHFVKESKQDESGMPNNRFLAERTGGTYSTLKVQPAELEDSGVYFCASSQGTGSGGSPLHFGNGTRLTVT.

The chain recombines TRBV5-4 with TRBJ2-5, with 14 bases matching TRBD2. V dropped 4 bases and J dropped 5; count of bases not matched to a gene: 4. CDR1 and CDR2 from the germline V gene are SGHNT and YYREEE (reference sequence). The CDR3 sequence is 15 residues long. In nucleotides, the CDR3 is TGTGCCAGCAGCGCGACTAGCGGGAGGGAGGAGACCCAGTACTTC. This codes for CASSATSGREETQYF.

In regard to this clone: A far larger clone is only one base removed, so a read error is likely. The chain employs TRBV5-1 and TRBJ2-1, with D possibly TRBD2 on 6 matching bases. Trimming removed 3 bases at V and 0 bases at J, with 13 bases between. The CDR3 runs to 16 residues. Per the germline V gene, CDR1 is SGHRS and CDR2 is YFSETQ. The DNA for the CDR3 is TGCGCCAGCAGCTCCGGCGGGGCCAGCTCCTACAATGAGCAGTTCTTC. As protein: CASSSGGASSYNEQFF. Together with reference TRBV5-1 and TRBJ2-1, the CDR3 gives the full variable domain: KAGVTQTPRYLIKTRGQQVTLSCSPISGHRSVSWYQQTPGQGLQFLFEYFSETQRNKGNFPGRFSGRQFSNSRSEMNVSTLELGDSALYLCASSSGGASSYNEQFFGPGTRLTVL.

The chain recombines TRBV5-4 with TRBJ2-5; 7 positions match TRBD2. The J segment lost 5 bases and the V segment lost 1 base, leaving 2 bases of the junction unmatched. The germline gives CDR1 SGHNT, CDR2 YYREEE (reference sequence). This CDR3 comprises 13 residues. In nucleotides, the CDR3 is TGTGCCAGCAGCTTGACTAGCGCCGAGACCCAGTACTTC. This sequence encodes CASSLTSAETQYF.

The V gene is TRBV28, the J gene TRBJ1-3; D is ambiguous. V shed 3 bases and J shed 4 bases, with 10 bases lying between them. This CDR3 has 14 residues. Per germline, CDR1 MDHEN and CDR2 SYDVKM. CDR3 sequence (DNA): TGTGCCAGCAGTTTGAGTGGGGTCGGAAACACCATATATTTT. Protein: CASSLSGVGNTIYF.

This CDR3 is CASSTHNSGGRETQYF. CDR3 DNA sequence: TGTGCCAGCAGTACTCACAATAGCGGGGGGCGGGAGACCCAGTACTTC. This chain links TRBV28 with TRBJ2-5; 10 nucleotides align to TRBD2. The V gene's germline CDR1 is MDHEN and CDR2 SYDVKM. The length of the CDR3 is 16 residues. The V segment lost 5 bases and the J segment 5 bases; nucleotides outside the gene matches: 11. Full variable domain (rest looked up from reference TRBV28 and TRBJ2-5): DVKVTQSSRYLVKRTGEKVFLECVQDMDHENMFWYRQDPGLGLRLIYFSYDVKMKEKGDIPEGYSVSREKKERFSLILESASTNQTSMYLCASSTHNSGGRETQYFGPGTRLLVL.

This clone was counted only a few times. V gene TRBV7-2 combines with J gene TRBJ2-3; D tentatively reads TRBD1 or TRBD2 (5 bases each). Trimming took off 3 bases at V and 4 bases at J, with 8 bases between the two ends. The CDR3 spans 13 residues. The V gene's germline CDR1 is SGHTA and CDR2 FQGNSA. The CDR3, as DNA: TGTGCCAGCAGCTTTAGGGGAGCAGATACGCAGTATTTT. The encoded protein is CASSFRGADTQYF.

This clone occurred many times. This chain uses TRBV11-1 with TRBJ2-6; D is possibly TRBD1 or TRBD2 (5 bases each). Germline V gene data show CDR1 as SGHAT and CDR2 as FQDESV (reference sequence). This CDR3 comprises 18 residues. V was trimmed by 2 bases and J by 3 bases, leaving 17 bases between them. CDR3 sequence (DNA): TGTGCCAGCAGCTTAACAGGCCCAATGGGAGTTGGGGCCAACGTCCTGACTTTC. This encodes CASSLTGPMGVGANVLTF.

This clone has a count of ten or more. This chain links TRBV7-9 with TRBJ2-5, with unresolved D. The ends were cut back, 4 bases at V and 0 bases at J, with 3 bases in the middle. This CDR3 has 12 amino acids. Germline V gene data show CDR1 as SEHNR and CDR2 as FQNEAQ (reference sequence). CDR3 protein: CASSSDQETQYF. The DNA for the CDR3 is TGTGCCAGCAGCTCCGACCAAGAGACCCAGTACTTC.

V is TRBV5-6 and J is TRBJ1-6; D gene unclear. V shed 5 bases and J shed 8 bases, with 14 bases lying between them. Per germline, CDR1 SGHDT and CDR2 YYEEEE. The CDR3 spans 14 residues. DNA of the CDR3: TGTGCCAGCAGGAAGGTGGGAGACGATTCACCCCTCCACTTT. Protein product: CASRKVGDDSPLHF.

Of note for this clone: A single base is all that separates this from a far larger clone, so a read error is likely. The sample holds other DNA sequences that translate to the same CDR3. The CDR3 loop reads CRGALTGGNTEAFF. The CDR3 DNA reads as TGCAGGGGGGCCCTGACGGGGGGGAACACTGAAGCTTTCTTT. This rearrangement joins TRBV29-1 to TRBJ1-1, with D possibly TRBD1 on 6 matching bases. The CDR3 is 14 amino acids. Germline assignment: CDR1 SQVTM and CDR2 ANQGSEA.

The V call is TRBV29-1, the J call TRBJ2-2; no clear D gene. With 7 bases removed from V and 2 bases from J, the gap between germline ends came to 14 bases. Looked up from germline, CDR1 is SQVTM and CDR2 is ANQGSEA. This CDR3 has 14 amino acids. The CDR3 nucleotides read TGCAGCGGGCGAAAAGGGTATAACACCGGGGAGCTGTTTTTT. This sequence encodes CSGRKGYNTGELFF.

This chain joins TRBV7-7 and TRBJ2-7, with D unclear. The CDR3 extends over 16 amino acids. Per germline, CDR1 SSHAT and CDR2 FNYEAQ (reference sequence). Trimming cost V 0 bases and J 9 bases, with 21 bases left between them. CDR3 sequence: CASSLAFPNIILWQYV. The CDR3 DNA reads as TGTGCCAGCAGCTTAGCCTTCCCGAATATCATCTTATGGCAGTACGTC.

The chain employs TRBV5-4 and TRBJ2-1, with 8 bases identical to TRBD1. CDR1 is SGHNT and CDR2 is YYREEE in the germline V gene (reference sequence). The length of the CDR3 is 15 residues. Germline trimming cut 4 bases from V and 0 bases from J; bases unmatched to any gene: 3. The DNA for the CDR3 is TGTGCCAGCAGCCCGGGGACAGGCTCCTACAATGAGCAGTTCTTC. Amino acid sequence: CASSPGTGSYNEQFF. The variable domain in full, with the rest retrieved from reference TRBV5-4 and TRBJ2-1, is ETGVTQSPTHLIKTRGQQVTLRCSSQSGHNTVSWYQQALGQGPQFIFQYYREEENGRGNFPPRFSGLQFPNYSSELNVNALELDDSALYLCASSPGTGSYNEQFFGPGTRLTVL.

This clone was counted between two and nine times. The chain has TRBV11-1 and TRBJ2-7; D remains ambiguous. V shed 4 bases and J shed 1 base, with 11 bases lying between them. The CDR3 consists of 14 residues. Germline CDR1 reads SGHAT; CDR2 reads FQDESV (reference sequence). This chain's CDR3 is CASSSPHLSYEQYF. The CDR3, as DNA: TGTGCCAGCAGCTCACCGCATTTATCCTACGAGCAGTACTTC.

This clone has only a few counts. The rearrangement joins TRBV2 to TRBJ2-7, with TRBD2 identical over 7 bases. V dropped 6 bases and J dropped 2; count of bases not matched to a gene: 13. The germline V gene encodes CDR1 SNHLY and CDR2 FYNNEI. The CDR3 length is 16 residues. CDR3 sequence (DNA): TGTGCCAGCAGAAGGGAGGGGCTTAATCAAGCCTACGAGCAGTACTTC. Translated, it gives CASRREGLNQAYEQYF. The variable domain in full, completed from reference TRBV2 and TRBJ2-7, reads EPEVTQTPSHQVTQMGQEVILRCVPISNHLYFYWYRQILGQKVEFLVSFYNNEISEKSEIFDDQFSVERPDGSNFTLKIRSTKLEDSAMYFCASRREGLNQAYEQYFGPGTRLTVT.

The gene calls are TRBV4-3 and TRBJ1-1, with D perhaps matching TRBD1 (6 bases). In germline, CDR1 is LGHNA, CDR2 YSLEER. The V gene lost 3 bases and the J gene lost 5 bases, with 10 bases spanning the gap. The CDR3 sequence is 13 residues long. The CDR3 DNA reads TGCGCCAGCAGCCACACGAGGGGGACTGAAGCTTTCTTT. Protein sequence: CASSHTRGTEAFF.

The rearrangement joins TRBV30 to TRBJ2-7; perhaps D is TRBD1 or TRBD2 (5 bases each). The CDR3 loop spans 14 amino acids. V was trimmed by 0 bases and J by 0 bases, leaving 9 bases between them. In germline, CDR1 is GTSNPN, CDR2 SVGIG (reference sequence). Written as DNA, the CDR3 is TGTGCCTGGAGTGTTGGGGGAGACTCCTACGAGCAGTACTTC. This gives the protein CAWSVGGDSYEQYF.

This clone has only a few counts. This chain uses TRBV15 with TRBJ2-2; D gene unclear. CDR1 is LNHNV and CDR2 is YYDKDF in the germline V gene (reference sequence). Trimming stripped 1 base from V and 6 bases from J, with 3 bases between. The CDR3 covers 12 residues. Here the CDR3 DNA reads TGTGCCACCAGCAGAGCCCCCGGGGAGCTGTTTTTT. Translating it yields CATSRAPGELFF.

This clone was seen a handful of times. This chain joins TRBV7-2 and TRBJ2-5, with no clear D. CDR3 length equals 13 residues. From germline, CDR1 is SGHTA and CDR2 FQGNSA. Between the trimmed V and J ends, which lost 5 bases and 3 bases, there was a span of 10 bases. The CDR3 here is CASSRSSEETQYF. The CDR3 coding sequence is TGTGCCAGCAGCCGCTCATCGGAAGAGACCCAGTACTTC. Supplemented by reference TRBV7-2 and TRBJ2-5, the full variable domain reads GAGVSQSPSNKVTEKGKDVELRCDPISGHTALYWYRQSLGQGLEFLIYFQGNSAPDKSGLPSDRFSAERTGGSVSTLTIQRTQQEDSAVYLCASSRSSEETQYFGPGTRLLVL.